One and the same sample provided the 14 T cell receptor beta chains below, sequenced in a study of cytomegalovirus exposure and HLA in healthy donors. Vbeta (60) and Jbeta (13) primers were used in the PCR. TCRdb's table, derived via immunoSEQ multiplex PCR, lists solely in-frame clones and lacks some. The sample records tens of thousands of clones, nearly 70% being singletons. Input material: PBMCs. These receptors all come from a man aged 25 to 40 in good health and CMV-seronegative.

This clone was seen a few times. This chain links TRBV7-2 with TRBJ1-1; D is ambiguous. V was shortened by 5 bases and J by 0 bases, with 13 bases between the two germline ends. The CDR3 length is 15 residues. The germline gives CDR1 SGHTA, CDR2 FQGNSA. DNA for the CDR3: TGTGCCAGCAGCCTTCCCCCACAAATGAACACTGAAGCTTTCTTT. Its translation: CASSLPPQMNTEAFF.

J is TRBJ1-5 and V is TRBV10-2; D gene ambiguous. The V end lost 2 bases, the J end lost 0 bases, and 11 bases lay between the germline ends. CDR1 WSHSY and CDR2 SAAADI come from the germline V gene. This CDR3 has 16 amino acids. CDR3 in amino acids: CASSEPTRGSNQPQHF. The CDR3 nucleotides are TGCGCCAGCAGTGAGCCGACACGGGGTAGCAATCAGCCCCAGCATTTT.

The count of this clone is one. V and J are TRBV28 and TRBJ2-7, with D tentatively TRBD1 (5 bases). The CDR3 contains 14 residues. V was pared by 1 base and J by 6 bases, with 13 bases between. CDR1 and CDR2 (germline): MDHEN, SYDVKM. This CDR3 is CASSLSGPPPEQYF. For the CDR3, the DNA is TGTGCCAGCAGTTTATCAGGGCCACCTCCCGAGCAGTACTTC.

This clone was counted between two and nine times. The rearrangement uses TRBV5-4 and TRBJ2-1, with 10 bases lining up with TRBD2. CDR1 SGHNT and CDR2 YYREEE come from the germline V gene (reference sequence). The length of the CDR3 is 14 residues. V lost 1 base, J lost 9 bases, and 4 bases stayed unmatched. The CDR3 loop reads CASSLSSGRGEQFF. CDR3 sequence (DNA): TGTGCCAGCAGCTTGTCTAGCGGGAGAGGTGAGCAGTTCTTC.

This clone occurred once. V usage is TRBV25-1 and J usage is TRBJ1-2; a possible D gene is TRBD1 (5 bases). Germline V gene data show CDR1 as MGHDK and CDR2 as SYGVNS. V lost 6 bases, J lost 10 bases, and 12 bases lay in between. This CDR3 region has 11 residues. CDR3 coding DNA: TGTGCCAGCAGCCAGGGAGGGGTCTACACCTTC. It codes for CASSQGGVYTF.

The V call is TRBV7-9, the J call TRBJ1-4, with TRBD1 matching over 8 bases. Germline loops: CDR1 SEHNR, CDR2 FQNEAQ (reference sequence). This CDR3 contains 13 residues. V lost 5 bases, J lost 9 bases, and 5 bases stayed unmatched. CDR3 amino acids: CASSADRGQKLFF. As DNA, the CDR3 is TGTGCCAGCAGCGCCGACAGGGGCCAAAAACTGTTTTTT.

CDR3: CASSRQGARLDEAFF. CDR3 in DNA: TGTGCCAGCAGTCGACAGGGGGCGCGATTAGATGAAGCTTTCTTT. The V call is TRBV28, the J call TRBJ1-1, with 10 bases fitting TRBD1. V shed 5 bases, J shed 7 bases, and the junction held 10 bases outside the gene matches. The germline gives CDR1 MDHEN, CDR2 SYDVKM. CDR3 size: 15 residues.

CDR3 DNA: TGTGCCAGCAGTGTCGACAGATCCTCCTACGAGCAGTACTTC. It specifies CASSVDRSSYEQYF. This chain connects TRBV2 to TRBJ2-7, with a weak D call TRBD1 (5 bases). CDR3 length: 14 residues. V gave up 4 bases and J gave up 0 bases, with 10 bases separating them. CDR1 and CDR2 (germline): SNHLY, FYNNEI.

Written as DNA, the CDR3 is TGTGCCAGCAGCCATAACAGGTTCTATGGCTACACCTTC. Protein: CASSHNRFYGYTF. V usage is TRBV7-2 and J usage is TRBJ1-2; perhaps TRBD1 as D (5 bases). CDR1 and CDR2 from the germline V gene are SGHTA and FQGNSA. This CDR3 has 13 residues. The V end lost 5 bases, the J end lost 4 bases, and 11 bases lay between the germline ends.

The rearrangement links TRBV29-1 to TRBJ2-7, with 7 bases fitting TRBD2. V lost 7 bases to trimming and J lost 2 bases; unmatched junction nucleotides: 5. CDR1 and CDR2 (germline): SQVTM, ANQGSEA. The CDR3 has 12 amino acids. CDR3 amino acids: CSAGGGPYEQYF. The CDR3 DNA reads TGCAGCGCTGGGGGAGGGCCCTACGAGCAGTACTTC.

This clone is a singleton in its sample. V usage is TRBV6-1 and J usage is TRBJ2-1; 7 positions agree with TRBD1. Germline V gives CDR1 MNHNS, CDR2 SASEGT. The CDR3 runs 14 residues. V trimming: 8 bases; J trimming: 0 bases; junction bases outside the gene matches: 4. Written as DNA, the CDR3 is TGTGCCAGCTCGACAGGGTACTCCTACAATGAGCAGTTCTTC. This codes for CASSTGYSYNEQFF.

The chain joins TRBV15 to TRBJ2-1, with D perhaps TRBD1 (5 bases). Germline V gene lookup returns CDR1 LNHNV and CDR2 YYDKDF (reference sequence). The CDR3 has 13 residues. V was shortened by 1 base and J by 8 bases, with 9 bases between the two germline ends. CDR3 residues: CATSRARVDEQFF. The CDR3 DNA sequence: TGTGCCACCAGCAGAGCCAGGGTGGATGAGCAGTTCTTC. Looking up the rest from reference TRBV15 and TRBJ2-1 gives the full variable domain: DAMVIQNPRYQVTQFGKPVTLSCSQTLNHNVMYWYQQKSSQAPKLLFHYYDKDFNNEADTPDNFQSRRPNTSFCFLDIRSPGLGDTAMYLCATSRARVDEQFFGPGTRLTVL.

This clone was seen only once. V and J are TRBV6-5 and TRBJ1-1, with TRBD1 matching over 7 bases. This CDR3 is 15 amino acids long. J gave up 2 bases and V 6 bases, and 9 bases lay outside the gene matches. The germline gives CDR1 MNHEY, CDR2 SVGAGI. CDR3 coding DNA: TGTGCCAGCAGCCGAGGGGACAGATATAACACTGAAGCTTTCTTT. Its protein product is CASSRGDRYNTEAFF.

The V gene is TRBV29-1, the J gene TRBJ1-1; D gene uncertain. Germline loops: CDR1 SQVTM, CDR2 ANQGSEA. Trimming pared 0 bases from V and 0 bases from J, leaving 17 bases between. The CDR3 is 17 amino acids. The CDR3 nucleotides are TGCAGCGTTGAAGATACCCGGAACAGCTTCATGAACACTGAAGCTTTCTTT. This encodes CSVEDTRNSFMNTEAFF.